Listed below are T cell receptor beta chains from one sample, sequenced in a study of blood T cell repertoires in COVID-19. The table came from immunoSEQ multiplex PCR; TCRdb's copy has only in-frame clones and leaves some out. This sample has 150,000 to 200,000 clones, with 79% found just once. Sequencing was carried out using peripheral blood. The receptors originated from a man aged 55 to 70 with active or convalescent COVID-19. Each CDR3 is given with its conserved first and last residue. The D gene is left open where the match is weak. Some rows mark clone size as missing; the rest say once, few, many or name a class of expanded clone.

D gene,V gene,J gene,clone size,CDR3 DNA,CDR3 protein
TRBD2,TRBV5-6,TRBJ2-2,few,TGTGCCAGCAATCCGGCAGCCACTAGCGGGTACGCCGGGGAGCTGTTTTTT,CASNPAATSGYAGELFF
-,TRBV5-1,TRBJ2-5,once,TGCGCCAGCAGCTTGGGGAGCGGACGACAAGAGACCCAGTACTTC,CASSLGSGRQETQYF
TRBD2,TRBV19,TRBJ2-7,-,TGTGCCAGTGGCCTAGCGGGAGGCGAGCAGTACTTC,CASGLAGGEQYF
-,TRBV7-2,TRBJ2-1,-,TGTGCCAGCAGCTTACATCCGGACACGATCAATGAGCAGTTCTTC,CASSLHPDTINEQFF
-,TRBV7-9,TRBJ2-3,-,TGTGCCAGCAGCGAGGGACTTCGAGATACGCAGTATTTT,CASSEGLRDTQYF
TRBD1,TRBV19,TRBJ1-2,once,TGTGCCAGTTCTACCGGGACAGGGACCGGCTACACCTTC,CASSTGTGTGYTF
-,TRBV19,TRBJ2-7,-,TGTGCCAGTAGTATACAGGGGCTCACCTACGAGCAGTACTTC,CASSIQGLTYEQYF
TRBD1,TRBV4-1,TRBJ2-1,many,TGCGCCAGCAGCCAGTCCCTGACAGGGAGAGATGAGCAGTTCTTC,CASSQSLTGRDEQFF
-,TRBV7-2,TRBJ2-7,-,TGTGCCAGCAGCCCTTACTCCTACGAGCAGTACTTC,CASSPYSYEQYF
TRBD2,TRBV6-2/TRBV6-3,TRBJ2-1,-,TGTGCCAGCAGTTTACTAGCGGGACCTGGGCACAATGAGCAGTTCTTC,CASSLLAGPGHNEQFF
-,TRBV29-1,TRBJ2-5,-,TGCAGCGTTTACCCCCCTGCGGAGTACTTC,CSVYPPAEYF
TRBD2,TRBV2,TRBJ2-3,-,TGTGCCAGCAGTGAATTGGGGACTAGAGGCTCGAATACGCAGTATTTT,CASSELGTRGSNTQYF
TRBD1,TRBV7-2,TRBJ2-3,-,TGTGCCAGCAGCTTAGGGACAGGGGGAGATACGCAGTATTTT,CASSLGTGGDTQYF
TRBD2,TRBV7-9,TRBJ2-2,-,TGTGCCAGCAGCCGATTACGACTAGCCCGACGGGACACCGGGGAGCTGTTTTTT,CASSRLRLARRDTGELFF
-,TRBV12-3/TRBV12-4,TRBJ1-1,-,TGTGCCAGCACCCTGAGTCTCGGTTCTGAAGCTTTCTTT,CASTLSLGSEAFF
-,TRBV7-9,TRBJ1-1,once,TGTGCCAGCAGCTTACAAGGGGGGAACACTGAAGCTTTCTTT,CASSLQGGNTEAFF
-,TRBV29-1,TRBJ2-1,-,TGCAGCGTTGAAGTACCGGCACTACTTGATCAGTTCTTC,CSVEVPALLDQFF
-,TRBV3-1/TRBV3-2,TRBJ2-5,-,TGTGCCAGCAGCCAAGACAGCGGACAAGAGACCCAGTACTTC,CASSQDSGQETQYF
-,TRBV6-5,TRBJ2-3,-,TGTGCCAGCAGGACACTCTCTAGCACAGATACGCAGTATTTT,CASRTLSSTDTQYF
-,TRBV7-9,TRBJ2-7,-,TGTGCCAGCAGCCGTCTAGTTGGAATCTCCTACGAGCAGTACTTC,CASSRLVGISYEQYF
-,TRBV19,TRBJ1-1,-,TGTGCCAGTAGCCAACAGGTAACGATGACTGAAGCTTTCTTT,CASSQQVTMTEAFF
TRBD2,TRBV6-5,TRBJ2-7,-,TGTGCCAGCAGTCCACCCAAAGCGGGAGCCCACGAGCAGTACTTC,CASSPPKAGAHEQYF
TRBD1,TRBV19,TRBJ2-2,many,TGTGCCAGTAGTCCCCAGACAGGGAAGGGCGGGGAGCTGTTTTTT,CASSPQTGKGGELFF
-,TRBV2,TRBJ1-2,-,TGTGCCAGCAGTGAAAGAGACTATGGCTACACCTTC,CASSERDYGYTF
TRBD1,TRBV23-1,TRBJ1-5,-,TGCGCCAGCAGTCAATCGAGAGCGGGGACAGGGCCGAATCAGCCCCAGCATTTT,CASSQSRAGTGPNQPQHF
TRBD1,TRBV27,TRBJ2-1,-,TGTGCCACTAGCCAGCGACGGGACAGGGGCCCGCCTGAGCAGTTCTTC,CATSQRRDRGPPEQFF
TRBD2,TRBV18,TRBJ2-5,-,TGTGCCAGCTCGCCGGGAGGGGGAGAGACCCAGTACTTC,CASSPGGGETQYF
-,TRBV15,TRBJ1-6,few,TGTGCCACCAGCCGAGGATCGTTCGGGGATACGAATTCACCCCTCCACTTT,CATSRGSFGDTNSPLHF
-,TRBV3-1/TRBV3-2,TRBJ2-3,-,TGTGCCAGCAGCCGGGGCCCTACTAGCACAGATACGCAGTATTTT,CASSRGPTSTDTQYF
-,TRBV7-2,TRBJ1-1,few,TGTGCCAGCAGCTTAGCCGCGGGGAAGACCACTGAAGCTTTCTTT,CASSLAAGKTTEAFF
-,TRBV27,TRBJ2-7,-,TGTGCCAGCAGTTTATCCGCTGGCAGGCGCCCTCCCTACGAGCAGTACTTC,CASSLSAGRRPPYEQYF
TRBD2,TRBV25-1,TRBJ2-1,-,TGTGCCAGCACGACGAGCGGGAGTACGGGCAATGAGCAGTTCTTC,CASTTSGSTGNEQFF
-,TRBV9,TRBJ1-3,-,TGTGCCAGCAGCCCCGGAGGGCCGAGCTCTGGAAACACCATATATTTT,CASSPGGPSSGNTIYF
TRBD1,TRBV18,TRBJ2-7,-,TGTGCCAGCTCACCCGCTGACAGGGACTACGAGCAGTACTTC,CASSPADRDYEQYF
TRBD1,TRBV7-2,TRBJ1-2,-,TGTGCCAGCAGCTTCTCTCAGGGGGCGGATGGCTACACCTTC,CASSFSQGADGYTF
TRBD1,TRBV27,TRBJ1-5,few,TGTGCCAGCAGGAGACAGGGAGAACAGCCCCAGCATTTT,CASRRQGEQPQHF
TRBD1,TRBV28,TRBJ1-2,-,TGTGCCAGCAGTCCTCGACAGGGTAGGAACTATGGCTACACCTTC,CASSPRQGRNYGYTF
-,TRBV19,TRBJ2-7,-,TGTGCCAGTAGTATAAGACAGGTTCGCTACGAGCAGTACTTC,CASSIRQVRYEQYF
TRBD1,TRBV7-2,TRBJ2-1,-,TGTGCCAGCAGGCAGAGGACAGGGCAATTTAACAATGAGCAGTTCTTC,CASRQRTGQFNNEQFF
TRBD2,TRBV10-3,TRBJ2-1,-,TGTGCCATCGCTAGCGGGGGAACCTACGGAGCGGGTGGAGCCTACAATGAGCAGTTCTTC,CAIASGGTYGAGGAYNEQFF
-,TRBV28,TRBJ2-7,-,TGTGCCAGCAGGGCGGCCTACGAGCAGTACTTC,CASRAAYEQYF
TRBD1,TRBV7-6,TRBJ1-2,-,TGTGCCAGCAGCCCCGGGACAGGGCAGGAGAGCTACACCTTC,CASSPGTGQESYTF
TRBD2,TRBV5-4,TRBJ2-1,-,TGTGCCAGCAGCTTTTTAGTAGCGGGAGGTCGCGCCTACAATGAGCAGTTCTTC,CASSFLVAGGRAYNEQFF
TRBD1,TRBV5-1,TRBJ2-1,-,TGCGCCAGCAGCTTGCGGGACAGGGGGCAATTTTTCTTC,CASSLRDRGQFFF
-,TRBV7-3,TRBJ2-7,-,TGTGCCAGCAGCTTTGGACAGTCCGGGGAGCAGTACTTC,CASSFGQSGEQYF
-,TRBV11-1,TRBJ2-1,-,TGTGCCAGCAGCGAAGGCGGCGAGCAGTTCTTC,CASSEGGEQFF
TRBD2,TRBV7-6,TRBJ2-1,few,TGTGCCAGCAGCTTAGAGGTATGGGAGGGGCAGTTCTTC,CASSLEVWEGQFF
-,TRBV19,TRBJ1-2,-,TGTGCCAGTAGTATAGGAATGCGGGTAGGAAGTGGCTACACCTTC,CASSIGMRVGSGYTF
TRBD1,TRBV27,TRBJ1-1,-,TGTGCCAGCAGTTTGACAGGGGGGAACACTGAAGCTTTCTTT,CASSLTGGNTEAFF
TRBD1,TRBV2,TRBJ1-1,-,TGTGCCAGCAGGGACAGGCTGAACACTGAAGCTTTCTTT,CASRDRLNTEAFF
-,TRBV7-2,TRBJ1-3,-,TGTGCCAGCAGCTTGACTCCAGGGCCAGGAAACACCATATATTTT,CASSLTPGPGNTIYF
-,TRBV5-4,TRBJ1-2,few,TGTGCCAGCAGTTTCAAGTCAGGGGCTAACTATGGCTACACCTTC,CASSFKSGANYGYTF
TRBD1,TRBV2,TRBJ2-2,-,TGTGCCAGCAGTCCCCGGACAGGACTTCGAGGCACCGGGGAGCTGTTTTTT,CASSPRTGLRGTGELFF
-,TRBV2,TRBJ2-7,-,TGTGCCAGCACCTCACAGGGCTGGGTCTACGAGCAGTACTTC,CASTSQGWVYEQYF